What follows are 14 T cell receptor beta chains derived from one specimen sequenced in a study of blood T cell repertoires in COVID-19. Only in-frame clones appear in the TCRdb table, and some are missing; sequencing was by immunoSEQ multiplex PCR. In the table there are over 200,000 clones, roughly 80% of which are singletons. The sequenced material came from peripheral blood. These receptors were taken from a woman of 80 years or more with acute or convalescent COVID-19.

Points on this clone: Within the sample, other DNA sequences also encode this same CDR3. The J gene is TRBJ1-5, the V gene TRBV6-5; D ambiguous. CDR3 length: 13 residues. Looked up from germline, CDR1 is MNHEY and CDR2 is SVGAGI. V was pared by 2 bases and J by 2 bases, with 4 bases between. CDR3 region: CASSYGRNQPQHF. The DNA for the CDR3 is TGTGCCAGCAGTTACGGCCGCAATCAGCCCCAGCATTTT.

V usage is TRBV5-1 and J usage is TRBJ1-3; maybe TRBD1 (5 bases). Germline V gene data show CDR1 as SGHRS and CDR2 as YFSETQ. Trimming removed 0 bases from V and 0 bases from J, with 10 bases in between. The CDR3 spans 16 residues. CDR3 amino acids: CASSLEQAHSGNTIYF. CDR3 coding DNA: TGCGCCAGCAGCTTGGAACAGGCCCACTCTGGAAACACCATATATTTT.

The chain carries TRBV15 and TRBJ1-4, with D uncertain. V lost 1 base, J lost 0 bases, and 15 bases lay in between. The germline gives CDR1 LNHNV, CDR2 YYDKDF (reference sequence). There are 18 residues in the CDR3. The CDR3 DNA reads as TGTGCCACCAGCAGAGTTTGGGAGACACGATCAACTAATGAAAAACTGTTTTTT. It codes for CATSRVWETRSTNEKLFF.

V gene TRBV5-4 combines with J gene TRBJ2-2; the D gene is possibly TRBD1 (6 bases). The V end lost 5 bases, the J end lost 4 bases, and 15 bases lay between the germline ends. Per the germline V gene, CDR1 is SGHNT and CDR2 is YYREEE (reference sequence). The CDR3 contains 15 residues. CDR3 in amino acids: CASSLYLQGTGELFF. For the CDR3, the DNA is TGTGCCAGCAGTTTATATTTACAGGGCACCGGGGAGCTGTTTTTT.

This clone turned up a few times. V gene TRBV4-2 combines with J gene TRBJ2-7; 7 nucleotides align to TRBD2. CDR3 size: 16 residues. The trim removed 2 bases at V and 0 bases at J, leaving 7 bases unmatched. Germline CDR1 is LGHNA and CDR2 is YNFKEQ. The CDR3 DNA reads as TGTGCCAGCAGCCAAAGCCACGGGACTATCTCCTACGAGCAGTACTTC. Protein: CASSQSHGTISYEQYF.

This clone turned up a few times. V is TRBV9 and J is TRBJ1-1; 8 bases are shared with TRBD1. Losses at the gene ends were 0 bases for V and 3 bases for J; bases not matched to a gene: 4. The CDR3 has 15 residues. CDR1 and CDR2 from the germline V gene are SGDLS and YYNGEE. CDR3 sequence reads: CASSVAIQGDTEAFF. The CDR3 DNA reads as TGTGCCAGCAGCGTAGCTATACAGGGGGACACTGAAGCTTTCTTT.

The rearrangement joins TRBV19 to TRBJ1-5; D not resolved. V was clipped by 4 bases and J by 5 bases, with 9 bases between them. This CDR3 region has 13 residues. Germline V gene sequence: CDR1 LNHDA, CDR2 SQIVND (reference sequence). The CDR3 region is CASSTTVDQPQHF. CDR3 in DNA: TGTGCCAGTAGTACCACAGTAGATCAGCCCCAGCATTTT.

The J gene is TRBJ2-7, the V gene TRBV5-1; D perhaps matches TRBD2 (5 bases). Germline V lookup: CDR1 SGHRS, CDR2 YFSETQ. Trimming left V 2 bases short and J 2 bases short, with 14 bases between. This CDR3 spans 15 amino acids. DNA for the CDR3: TGCGCCAGCAGCTTCACCGGGGTATCCCCCTACGAGCAGTACTTC. This sequence encodes CASSFTGVSPYEQYF.

The chain is built from TRBV10-3 and TRBJ2-4; possible D gene TRBD1, 5 bases. Germline CDR1 ENHRY, CDR2 SYGVKD. CDR3 length: 15 residues. Trimming stripped 3 bases from V and 6 bases from J, with 15 bases between. The CDR3 loop is CAISDQPKRGNIQYF. The CDR3 DNA reads TGTGCCATCAGTGATCAACCAAAAAGGGGAAACATTCAGTACTTC.

This chain uses TRBV10-3 with TRBJ1-5, with D perhaps matching TRBD1 (6 bases). The V end lost 6 bases, the J end lost 0 bases, and 9 bases lay between the germline ends. Germline CDR1 ENHRY, CDR2 SYGVKD. The CDR3 contains 14 residues. The CDR3 sequence: CAIRTGISNQPQHF. The CDR3 DNA follows: TGTGCCATCAGGACAGGTATTAGCAATCAGCCCCAGCATTTT.

This clone was observed once. V gene TRBV5-5 combines with J gene TRBJ2-7; D uncertain. The CDR3 length is 13 residues. CDR1 and CDR2 from the germline V gene are SGHKS and YYEKEE (reference sequence). The V end lost 1 base, the J end lost 2 bases, and 7 bases lay between the germline ends. CDR3 residues: CASSLLGAYEQYF. The CDR3 coding sequence is TGTGCCAGCAGCTTGCTGGGCGCCTACGAGCAGTACTTC.

The V and J genes are TRBV14 and TRBJ1-2; the match to TRBD1 covers 7 bases. CDR1 and CDR2 (germline): SGHDN, FVKESK. The V gene end was trimmed by 8 bases and the J gene end by 4 bases; junction bases not matched to a gene: 10. The CDR3 has 14 residues. For the CDR3, the DNA is TGTGCCAGCGCTACAGGGGCGCCGAGCTATGGCTACACCTTC. Translation gives CASATGAPSYGYTF.

This chain's CDR3 is CASSGQGHNEQFF. Here the CDR3 DNA reads TGTGCCAGCAGTGGACAGGGACACAATGAGCAGTTCTTC. The chain is built from TRBV27 and TRBJ2-1; 8 positions match TRBD1. V lost 5 bases and J lost 5; bases outside the gene matches: 2. The CDR3 covers 13 residues. Germline lookup yields CDR1 MNHEY and CDR2 SMNVEV (reference sequence).

The V call is TRBV7-8, the J call TRBJ1-3; 7 nucleotides line up with TRBD1. CDR1 is SGHVS and CDR2 is FQNEAQ in the germline V gene. The CDR3 has 16 amino acids. V shed 1 base and J 3 bases; nucleotides not matched to a gene: 6. CDR3 in amino acids: CASSLVNRGFGNTIYF. The CDR3 DNA is TGTGCCAGCAGCTTAGTGAACAGGGGATTTGGAAACACCATATATTTT.